The present TCR beta chain was sequenced within a study of T-cell reconstitution after alpha-beta-depleted transplantation in children. Broader study findings: The authors attributed T-cell counts and diversity one year after transplant mostly to newly produced T cells. About two months after transplant, alpha-beta T cells reportedly came from several hundred expanded graft clones. Some patients showed high day-60 TCRbeta diversity, which derived from surviving recipient T cells and thymic progenitors.

Germline loops: CDR1 MNHEY, CDR2 SVGEGT. The CDR3 has 19 amino acids. V lost 5 bases and J lost 2; bases outside the gene matches: 14. The library targeted TCRbeta and was prepared with unique molecular identifiers. TCRdb called the PCR reads again in MiXCR, with one record for every CDR3 protein. The sample includes approximately 220,000 distinct CDR3 sequences, around a sixth of them seen just once. Points on this clonotype: Antigen specificity is unknown.

The sample was PBMCs, mostly from graft donor cells, taken 360 days after TCRalphabeta/CD19-depleted stem cell transplant. The chain employs TRBV6-2 or TRBV6-3 and TRBJ2-7; 14 bases are a match to TRBD2. This clonotype was sampled from a male patient aged 2 to 9 who had a stem cell transplant for acute lymphoblastic leukemia, so the T cells may come from the graft donor. In nucleotides, the CDR3 is TGTGCCAGCAGTCAACCGGGACTAGCGGGGGCCCCCCGGCCCTACGAGCAGTACTTC. It codes for CASSQPGLAGAPRPYEQYF.